Below, one T cell receptor (beta chain) is given with its context. Its antigen is unknown. Germline is not matched at one junction end, which may reflect a read error. This sample's RNA came from whole unsorted tissue. Distant lung tissue was collected more than 3 cm away from the tumor edge. TCRbeta libraries were built with three rounds of nested PCR, modified from ARM-PCR. TCRdb redid the calling of the multiplex PCR reads with MiXCR, one entry per CDR3 protein. The sample gives approximately 90,000 distinct CDR3 sequences, roughly three quarters of which show up once; 21% is in the top ten. The data are from a study of tumor and adjacent non-tumor tissue in lung cancer. General observations from the study: In normal lung, the top 100 clones were significantly more dominant than in tumor. Shorter survival was associated with higher TCR diversity in tumors.

Sample: distant non-tumor lung tissue. The receptor comes from a woman aged 45-60 years with non-small cell lung cancer.

The DNA of the CDR3 is TGCAGTGTTGAAGGAAAGAACAGGAGCACTGAAGCTTTCTTT. Translated: CSVEGKNRSTEAFF. The chain uses TRBV29-1 and TRBJ1-1; D might be TRBD1 (5 bases). The V gene's germline CDR1 is SQVTM and CDR2 ANQGSEA. This CDR3 has 14 residues.